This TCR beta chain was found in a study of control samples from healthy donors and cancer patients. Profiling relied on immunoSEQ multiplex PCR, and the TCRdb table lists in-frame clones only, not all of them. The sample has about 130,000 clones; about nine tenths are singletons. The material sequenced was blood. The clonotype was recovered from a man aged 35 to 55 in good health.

The CDR3 DNA sequence: TGTGCCAGCAGTGTATTCAGGGGGCGAGGTAACTATGGCTACACCTTC. Its protein is CASSVFRGRGNYGYTF. V is TRBV6-1 and J is TRBJ1-2; 8 nucleotides agree with TRBD1. V lost 4 bases, J lost 1 base, and 8 bases stayed unmatched. The CDR3 extends over 16 amino acids. Germline V gene sequence: CDR1 MNHNS, CDR2 SASEGT.